The T cell receptor beta chain described here comes from a study of cytomegalovirus exposure and HLA in healthy donors. The primer mix had 60 Vbeta and 13 Jbeta primers. Measured with immunoSEQ multiplex PCR; TCRdb has only the in-frame clones, and not every one. This sample has fewer than 90,000 clones; roughly three quarters occur once, and the top ten carry 1.3% to 1.5%. Each of the donors was a healthy bone marrow donor. Of note for this clone: An end of the junction differs from the germline gene, which may be a read error.

The CDR3 runs 13 residues. Germline CDR1 is MNHNS and CDR2 is SASEGT. Sequenced material: PBMCs. The rearrangement joins TRBV6-1 to TRBJ1-1; D perhaps matches TRBD1 (5 bases). This sequence originates from a male donor in good health and CMV-seronegative. Here the CDR3 reads CAGRVTWSTEAFF. The CDR3 bases are TGTGCCGGCAGGGTCACCTGGAGCACTGAAGCTTTCTTT.